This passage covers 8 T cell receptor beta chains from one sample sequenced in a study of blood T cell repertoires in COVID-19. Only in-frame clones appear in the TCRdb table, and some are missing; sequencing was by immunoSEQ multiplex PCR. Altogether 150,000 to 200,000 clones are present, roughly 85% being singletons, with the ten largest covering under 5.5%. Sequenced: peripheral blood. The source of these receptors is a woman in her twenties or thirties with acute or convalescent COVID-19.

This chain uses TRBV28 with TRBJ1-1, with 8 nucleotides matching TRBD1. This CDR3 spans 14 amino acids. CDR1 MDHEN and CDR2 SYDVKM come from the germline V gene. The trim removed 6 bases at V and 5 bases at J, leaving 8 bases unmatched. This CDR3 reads CASRRQGSRTEAFF. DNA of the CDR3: TGTGCCAGCAGACGACAGGGGAGTAGAACTGAAGCTTTCTTT.

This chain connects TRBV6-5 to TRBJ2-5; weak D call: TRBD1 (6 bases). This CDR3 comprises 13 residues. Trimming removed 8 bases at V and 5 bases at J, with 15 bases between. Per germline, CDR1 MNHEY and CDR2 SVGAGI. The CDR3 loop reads CASWGQGEETQYF. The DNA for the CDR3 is TGTGCCAGCTGGGGGCAGGGTGAGGAGACCCAGTACTTC.

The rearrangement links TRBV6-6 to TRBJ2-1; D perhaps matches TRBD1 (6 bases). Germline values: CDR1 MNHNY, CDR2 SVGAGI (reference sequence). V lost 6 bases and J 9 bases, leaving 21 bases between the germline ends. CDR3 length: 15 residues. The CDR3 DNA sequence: TGTGCCAGCAGGGCCGGGACATCGAAAGGTGGTGAGCAGTTCTTC. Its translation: CASRAGTSKGGEQFF.

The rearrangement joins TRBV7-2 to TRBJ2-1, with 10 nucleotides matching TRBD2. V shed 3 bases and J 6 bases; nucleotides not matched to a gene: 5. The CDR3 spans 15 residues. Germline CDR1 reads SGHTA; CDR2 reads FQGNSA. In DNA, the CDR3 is TGTGCCAGCAGCTTGGCCCTAGCGGGGGTCAATGAGCAGTTCTTC. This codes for CASSLALAGVNEQFF. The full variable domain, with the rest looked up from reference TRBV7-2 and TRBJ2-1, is GAGVSQSPSNKVTEKGKDVELRCDPISGHTALYWYRQSLGQGLEFLIYFQGNSAPDKSGLPSDRFSAERTGGSVSTLTIQRTQQEDSAVYLCASSLALAGVNEQFFGPGTRLTVL.

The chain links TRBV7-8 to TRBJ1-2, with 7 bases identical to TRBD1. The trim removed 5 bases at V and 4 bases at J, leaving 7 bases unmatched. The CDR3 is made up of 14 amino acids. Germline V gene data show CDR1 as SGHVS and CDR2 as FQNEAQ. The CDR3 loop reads CASSPPDRIYGYTF. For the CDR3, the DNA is TGTGCCAGCAGCCCCCCGGACAGGATCTATGGCTACACCTTC.

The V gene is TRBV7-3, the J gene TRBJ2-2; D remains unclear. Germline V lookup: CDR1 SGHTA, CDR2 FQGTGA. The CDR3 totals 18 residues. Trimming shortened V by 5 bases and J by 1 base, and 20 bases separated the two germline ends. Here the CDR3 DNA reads TGTGCCAGCAGCCTTACGACGATGACTGAGAAGAACACCGGGGAGCTGTTTTTT. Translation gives CASSLTTMTEKNTGELFF.

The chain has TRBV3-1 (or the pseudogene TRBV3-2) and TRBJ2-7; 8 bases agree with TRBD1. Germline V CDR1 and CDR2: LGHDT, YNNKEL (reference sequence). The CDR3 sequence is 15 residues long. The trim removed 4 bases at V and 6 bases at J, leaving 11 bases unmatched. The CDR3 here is CASSPSGTGGGEQYF. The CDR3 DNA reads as TGTGCCAGCAGCCCCTCCGGGACAGGAGGAGGCGAGCAGTACTTC.

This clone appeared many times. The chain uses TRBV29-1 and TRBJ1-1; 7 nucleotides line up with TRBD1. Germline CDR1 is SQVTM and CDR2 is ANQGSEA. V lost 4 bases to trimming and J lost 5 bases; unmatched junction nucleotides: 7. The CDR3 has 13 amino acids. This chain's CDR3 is CSVVVSGGTEAFF. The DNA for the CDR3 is TGCAGCGTTGTAGTGTCAGGGGGTACTGAAGCTTTCTTT.